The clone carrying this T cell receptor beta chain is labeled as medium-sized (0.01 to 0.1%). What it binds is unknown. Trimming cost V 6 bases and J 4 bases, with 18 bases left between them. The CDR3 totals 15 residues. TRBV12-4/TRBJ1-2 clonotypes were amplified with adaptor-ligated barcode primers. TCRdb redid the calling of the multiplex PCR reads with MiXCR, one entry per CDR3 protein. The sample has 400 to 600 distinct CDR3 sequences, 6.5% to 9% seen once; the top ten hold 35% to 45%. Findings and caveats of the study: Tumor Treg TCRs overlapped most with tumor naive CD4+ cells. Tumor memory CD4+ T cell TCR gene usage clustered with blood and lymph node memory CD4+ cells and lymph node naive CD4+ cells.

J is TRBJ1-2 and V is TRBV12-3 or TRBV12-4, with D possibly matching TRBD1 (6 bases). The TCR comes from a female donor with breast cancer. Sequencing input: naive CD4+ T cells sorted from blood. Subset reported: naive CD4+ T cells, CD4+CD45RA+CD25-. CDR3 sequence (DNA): TGTGCCAGCAGCCCCAGGGGCAGGGTTGGCTATGGCTACACCTTC. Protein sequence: CASSPRGRVGYGYTF.